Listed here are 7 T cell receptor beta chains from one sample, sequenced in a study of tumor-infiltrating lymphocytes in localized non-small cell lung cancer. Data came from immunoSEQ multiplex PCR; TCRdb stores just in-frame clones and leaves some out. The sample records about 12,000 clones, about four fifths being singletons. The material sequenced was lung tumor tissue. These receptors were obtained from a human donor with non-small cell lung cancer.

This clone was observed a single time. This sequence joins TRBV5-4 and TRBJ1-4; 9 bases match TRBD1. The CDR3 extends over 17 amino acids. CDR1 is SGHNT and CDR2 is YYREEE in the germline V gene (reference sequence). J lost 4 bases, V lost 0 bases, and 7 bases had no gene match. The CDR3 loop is CASSLDLPGQGNEKLFF. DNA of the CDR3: TGTGCCAGCAGCTTGGACCTCCCGGGACAGGGTAATGAAAAACTGTTTTTT.

The CDR3 nucleotides read TGTGCCAGCAGCTTCCCAGGGTTTGGGGAGCAGTACTTC. Translating gives CASSFPGFGEQYF. The chain combines TRBV7-9 with TRBJ2-7; D is perhaps TRBD1 (5 bases). Germline V gives CDR1 SEHNR, CDR2 FQNEAQ (reference sequence). The ends were cut back, 3 bases at V and 7 bases at J, with 13 bases in the middle. The CDR3 covers 13 residues. The variable domain in full, with the rest retrieved from reference TRBV7-9 and TRBJ2-7, is DTGVSQNPRHKITKRGQNVTFRCDPISEHNRLYWYRQTLGQGPEFLTYFQNEAQLEKSRLLSDRFSAERPKGSFSTLEIQRTEQGDSAMYLCASSFPGFGEQYFGPGTRLTVT.

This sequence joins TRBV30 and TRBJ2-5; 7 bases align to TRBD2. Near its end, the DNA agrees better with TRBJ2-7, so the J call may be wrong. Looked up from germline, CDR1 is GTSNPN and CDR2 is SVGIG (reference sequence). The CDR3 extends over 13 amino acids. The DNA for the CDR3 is TGTGCCTTATCAAGCGGGGAAACCTACGAGCAGTACTTC. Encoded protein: CALSSGETYEQYF.

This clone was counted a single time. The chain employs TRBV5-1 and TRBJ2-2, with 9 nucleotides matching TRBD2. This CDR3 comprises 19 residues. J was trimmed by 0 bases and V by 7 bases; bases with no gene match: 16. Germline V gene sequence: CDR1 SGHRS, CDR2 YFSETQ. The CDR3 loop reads CASAPWSGGLTSNTGELFF. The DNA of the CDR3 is TGCGCCAGCGCCCCCTGGAGCGGGGGGCTCACATCGAACACCGGGGAGCTGTTTTTT.

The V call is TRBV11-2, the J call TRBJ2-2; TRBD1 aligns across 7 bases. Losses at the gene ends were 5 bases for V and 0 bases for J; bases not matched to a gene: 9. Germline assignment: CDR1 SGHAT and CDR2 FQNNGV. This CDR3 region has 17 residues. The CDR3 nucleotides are TGTGCCAGCAGCCGCAGGGGGTCTCCAGCGAACACCGGGGAGCTGTTTTTT. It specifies CASSRRGSPANTGELFF.

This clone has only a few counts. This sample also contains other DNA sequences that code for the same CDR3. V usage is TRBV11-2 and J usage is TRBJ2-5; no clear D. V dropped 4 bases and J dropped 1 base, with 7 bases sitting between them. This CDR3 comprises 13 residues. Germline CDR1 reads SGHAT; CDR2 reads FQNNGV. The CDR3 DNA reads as TGTGCCAGCAGCTGGACGGTCCAAGAGACCCAGTACTTC. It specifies CASSWTVQETQYF.

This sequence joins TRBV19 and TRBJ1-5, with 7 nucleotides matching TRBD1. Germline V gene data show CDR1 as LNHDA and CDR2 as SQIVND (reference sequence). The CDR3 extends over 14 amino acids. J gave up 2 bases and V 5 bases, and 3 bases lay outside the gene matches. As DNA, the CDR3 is TGTGCCAGTAGTTACACAGGGGGCAATCAGCCCCAGCATTTT. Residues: CASSYTGGNQPQHF.